This T cell receptor beta chain was retrieved from a study of T cells after yellow fever vaccination. Overall study context: Fractions of limited cellularity were prepared by means of SMART-Seq v4 Ultra Low Input.

This clonotype was detected a few times. TCRdb passed the 5' RACE reads through MiXCR, listing each CDR3 protein once. The repertoire holds hundreds of thousands of distinct CDR3 sequences, with about 13% as singletons. The CDR3 length is 13 residues. Germline V gene sequence: CDR1 SGHTA, CDR2 FQGNSA. Trimming left V 7 bases short and J 0 bases short, with 10 bases between. The source of this sequence is a man aged 30-40 years who received the YFV17D yellow fever vaccine. V usage is TRBV7-2 and J usage is TRBJ2-7; D is possibly TRBD2 (5 bases). The input for sequencing was PBMCs, taken on the day of the yellow fever booster vaccination. The CDR3 nucleotides read TGTGCCAGCACCCGGCGGGTCTCCTACGAGCAGTACTTC. Translation: CASTRRVSYEQYF.